Only a few counts were recorded for the clone carrying this TCR beta chain. Arm-PCR of CDR3 regions and iRepertoire HTBI primers were used to build TCR beta libraries. TCRdb re-derived calls from the multiplex PCR reads in MiXCR, one entry per CDR3 protein. In the table there are some 560,000 distinct CDR3 sequences, approximately 16% of which are singletons. The data are from a study of regulatory T cells in long-lasting Graves disease. The germline V gene encodes CDR1 MNHEY and CDR2 SMNVEV (reference sequence). This CDR3 has 15 residues. V dropped 5 bases and J dropped 0 bases, with 13 bases sitting between them. Time point given: newly diagnosed GD, antithyroid drugs for less than 3 months. Making the TCR library involved RNA that had been extracted from PBMCs. The same sample was also studied in work on T cells in Graves' hyperthyroidism and ophthalmopathy.

The sample consisted of peripheral blood mononuclear cells (PBMCs), taken at new diagnosis, from a patient treated with antithyroid drugs. The V gene is TRBV27, the J gene TRBJ1-1, with D tentatively TRBD1 (5 bases). This TCR was recovered from a woman aged 40 to 65 with Graves disease. The CDR3 DNA follows: TGTGCCAGCAGTAAGGGACCGCGTGTGAACACTGAAGCTTTCTTT. Amino acid sequence: CASSKGPRVNTEAFF.